Listed here are 16 T cell receptor beta chains from one sample, sequenced in a study of OX40 agonist ivuxolimab in advanced cancers. The repertoire was sequenced with immunoSEQ multiplex PCR; TCRdb's copy has only in-frame clones and lacks some. The sample lists about 76,000 clones, 70% to 90% seen once, with just over 2.5% in the top ten. The sample was CD4+ or CD8+ T cells sorted from blood, taken in a trial of the OX40 agonist ivuxolimab. The receptors originated from an adult with an advanced solid tumor such as melanoma, head and neck, liver or kidney cancer.

This chain joins TRBV7-7 and TRBJ1-3; 7 bases are shared with TRBD1. This CDR3 has 15 residues. V dropped 5 bases and J dropped 0; count of bases not matched to a gene: 4. Germline V gene lookup returns CDR1 SSHAT and CDR2 FNYEAQ (reference sequence). The CDR3, as DNA: TGTGCCAGCAGCCCGGGACAGAACTCTGGAAACACCATATATTTT. As protein: CASSPGQNSGNTIYF.

The sample holds a few counts of this clone. V is TRBV2 and J is TRBJ1-2; perhaps TRBD1 as D (6 bases). The CDR3 consists of 11 residues. Germline values: CDR1 SNHLY, CDR2 FYNNEI. V was pared by 9 bases and J by 5 bases, with 10 bases between. The CDR3 sequence is CASRQVYGYTF. In DNA form, the CDR3 reads TGTGCCAGTAGACAGGTTTATGGCTACACCTTC.

The gene calls are TRBV5-1 and TRBJ1-2, with D possibly matching TRBD1 (5 bases). The CDR3 is made up of 12 amino acids. V lost 0 bases and J 8 bases, leaving 8 bases between the germline ends. The germline V gene has CDR1 SGHRS and CDR2 YFSETQ. The CDR3 DNA follows: TGCGCCAGCAGCTTGGGGGGGAAAGGCTACACCTTC. Translated, it gives CASSLGGKGYTF.

The gene calls are TRBV18 and TRBJ1-6; TRBD1 matches at 8 bases. Trimming cost V 2 bases and J 8 bases; bases outside gene matches: 5. CDR1 and CDR2 from the germline V gene are KGHSH and LQKENI. This CDR3 contains 15 residues. The chain's CDR3 is CASSPFGQGDSPLHF. CDR3 bases: TGTGCCAGCTCACCATTCGGACAGGGCGATTCACCCCTCCACTTT.

About this clone itself: A read error may account for a junction end that differs from germline. The same CDR3 arises from other DNA sequences in this sample as well. The chain employs TRBV27 and TRBJ2-7; perhaps TRBD1 as D (6 bases). Germline V gives CDR1 MNHEY, CDR2 SMNVEV (reference sequence). This CDR3 region has 17 residues. DNA for the CDR3: TGTGCCAGTAGTTTGTTTTCCCGGGTCCAGGACAGTTCCGAGCAGTACTTC. Its protein is CASSLFSRVQDSSEQYF.

The genes are TRBV7-9 and TRBJ1-2; perhaps TRBD1 as D (5 bases). Germline V gives CDR1 SEHNR, CDR2 FQNEAQ (reference sequence). The length of the CDR3 is 14 residues. V lost 5 bases and J 3 bases, leaving 13 bases between the germline ends. The chain's CDR3 is CASSPQGADYGYTF. As DNA, the CDR3 is TGTGCCAGCAGCCCCCAGGGCGCGGACTATGGCTACACCTTC.

The chain combines TRBV5-6 with TRBJ2-3; the D gene could be TRBD1 or TRBD2 (5 bases each). The CDR3 totals 16 residues. The V and J ends lost 0 bases and 4 bases respectively, with 15 bases between them. Per the germline V gene, CDR1 is SGHDT and CDR2 is YYEEEE. CDR3 nucleotides: TGTGCCAGCAGCTTGGTCGGTGGGGCGGGCGCAGATACGCAGTATTTT. Translation: CASSLVGGAGADTQYF.

This clone was observed a single time. V gene TRBV2 combines with J gene TRBJ1-4, with D unresolved. The CDR3 covers 15 residues. Trimming stripped 7 bases from V and 6 bases from J, with 18 bases between. Germline CDR1 is SNHLY and CDR2 is FYNNEI. The CDR3 DNA follows: TGTGCCAGCACCTCCGGCGGGCAGGATGATGAAAAACTGTTTTTT. This sequence encodes CASTSGGQDDEKLFF.

CDR3 in amino acids: CASSPLGVMTEAFF. CDR3 DNA: TGTGCCAGCAGTCCCCTGGGGGTGATGACTGAAGCTTTCTTT. The rearrangement uses TRBV6-6 and TRBJ1-1; possible D gene TRBD1, 5 bases. Trimming took off 5 bases at V and 5 bases at J, with 15 bases between the two ends. Germline CDR1 and CDR2: MNHNY and SVGAGI (reference sequence). The CDR3 is made up of 14 amino acids.

This clone was counted a single time. The V and J genes are TRBV23-1 and TRBJ1-2, with no clear D. TRBV23-1 is filed as an ORF, its function uncertain. The V and J ends lost 0 bases and 4 bases respectively, with 21 bases between them. There are 18 residues in the CDR3. CDR3 sequence reads: CASSQSREEGVFFYGYTF. The CDR3 coding sequence is TGCGCCAGCAGTCAATCTAGAGAGGAGGGTGTATTCTTCTATGGCTACACCTTC.

There are a few counts of this clone. The chain recombines TRBV7-6 with TRBJ2-5; D possibly corresponds to TRBD2 (6 bases). Germline V gene lookup returns CDR1 SGHVS and CDR2 FNYEAQ. The CDR3 has 13 residues. The V and J ends lost 3 bases and 3 bases respectively, with 8 bases between them. CDR3 in DNA: TGTGCCAGCAGCTTTTCTAGCGAAGAGACCCAGTACTTC. Its protein is CASSFSSEETQYF.

V usage is TRBV21-1 and J usage is TRBJ2-1; TRBD2, the table's D call, lacks a check against the DNA. TRBV21-1 is labeled a pseudogene. This CDR3 has 20 amino acids. CDR3 residues: CARRWGGHPQQPSKDNEQFF. Here the CDR3 DNA reads TGTGCCCGACGTTGGGGGGGGCACCCCCAGCAACCCTCTAAAGACAATGAGCAGTTCTTC.

This clone was counted between two and nine times. The sample contains more than one DNA sequence encoding this CDR3. The chain is built from TRBV18 and TRBJ2-5; D tentatively fits TRBD1 or TRBD2 (5 bases each). This CDR3 spans 13 amino acids. Trimming removed 3 bases from V and 1 base from J, with 6 bases in between. Looked up from germline, CDR1 is KGHSH and CDR2 is LQKENI. The CDR3 coding sequence is TGTGCCAGCTCACCCGGGACCCAAGAGACCCAGTACTTC. As protein: CASSPGTQETQYF.

The chain couples TRBV28 to TRBJ1-5; D ambiguous. Trimming stripped 4 bases from V and 0 bases from J, with 10 bases between. This CDR3 has 15 amino acids. Germline V gene sequence: CDR1 MDHEN, CDR2 SYDVKM. The CDR3 coding sequence is TGTGCCAGCAGTTCCGACACTTATAGCAATCAGCCCCAGCATTTT. Translated, it gives CASSSDTYSNQPQHF.

The CDR3 spells CASSFSSLLGEQYV. DNA of the CDR3: TGTGCCAGCAGCTTTTCCTCCCTTCTGGGGGAGCAGTACGTC. The chain employs TRBV5-5 and TRBJ2-7; no definite D call. Germline CDR1 reads SGHKS; CDR2 reads YYEKEE (reference sequence). V gave up 2 bases and J gave up 7 bases, with 16 bases separating them. This CDR3 spans 14 amino acids.

This clone was counted once. The chain combines TRBV7-2 with TRBJ2-7; the D gene is possibly TRBD2 (7 bases). V was pared by 7 bases and J by 4 bases, with 17 bases between. CDR1 SGHTA and CDR2 FQGNSA come from the germline V gene. The CDR3 length is 14 residues. CDR3 region: CASNRGGAGYEQYF. In DNA form, the CDR3 reads TGTGCCAGCAACCGAGGGGGGGCAGGGTACGAGCAGTACTTC.